What follows is one TCR beta chain and its context. Its matching antigen is unknown. V shed 8 bases and J 4 bases; nucleotides not matched to a gene: 9. Germline V lookup: CDR1 WSHSY, CDR2 SAAADI. The CDR3 contains 14 residues. These data originate in a study of cytomegalovirus exposure and HLA in healthy donors. Study results and caveats: According to a later analysis, donors in an Asian-associated ancestry cluster reportedly had fewer N-insertions than the 666-donor mean. Several of the most significant clusters appeared, in a later analysis, to be linked to common viral pathogens. A later analysis linked a missense variant in DCLRE1C to the trimming of TCR beta V and J genes.

PCR primers comprised 60 Vbeta and 13 Jbeta primers. Repertoires were generated with immunoSEQ multiplex PCR, while TCRdb's copy carries only in-frame clones and drops some. The repertoire consists of approximately 190,000 clones, with roughly 80% occurring once and the leading ten covering roughly 0.8%. The sequence came from a young woman in good health and CMV-seronegative. The chain recombines TRBV10-2 with TRBJ2-5; TRBD1 agrees at 8 bases. Source material: PBMCs. This CDR3 reads CASGGQGILETQYF. Here the CDR3 DNA reads TGCGCCAGCGGCGGACAGGGCATATTAGAGACCCAGTACTTC.